The rows below give T cell receptor beta chains drawn from one sample of a study of Ad26.COV2.S vaccination and SARS-CoV-2 variants. Data came from immunoSEQ multiplex PCR; TCRdb stores just in-frame clones and leaves some out. In the table there are some 460,000 clones, around 89% of which are singletons. The specimen was peripheral blood, collected in a trial of Ad26.COV2.S vaccine versus placebo. Every receptor here comes from a person between 18 and 59 years old who received the Ad26.COV2.S COVID-19 vaccine or a placebo. The CDR3 runs from the conserved cysteine through the conserved F or W. The order of the fields is J gene, V gene, D gene, clone size, CDR3 DNA, CDR3 protein. The D gene is left open where the match is weak. Clone size appears in some rows only: once, few, many, or a class for an expanded clone.

TRBJ1-5	TRBV6-1	TRBD1	-	TGTGCCAGCAGTGAGAACAGGGGGCTCAGGAATCAGCCCCAGCATTTT	CASSENRGLRNQPQHF
TRBJ2-1	TRBV7-3	TRBD2	-	TGTGCCAGCAGCCCAGGACTAGCCCCTTCGGGTGAGCAGTTCTTC	CASSPGLAPSGEQFF
TRBJ2-7	TRBV4-2	TRBD2	-	TGTGCCAGCAGCCAAGATCCGGGACTAGCGGACTACGAGCAGTACTTC	CASSQDPGLADYEQYF
TRBJ1-1	TRBV12-3/TRBV12-4	-	-	TGTGCCAGCAGTATCCAGGAGAACACTGAAGCTTTCTTT	CASSIQENTEAFF
TRBJ1-6	TRBV6-5	-	once	TGTGCCAGCAGTTACTCGTCCGAGGGCAGGAGGTCACCCCTCCACTTT	CASSYSSEGRRSPLHF
TRBJ1-1	TRBV6-5	-	-	TGTGCCAGCAGTTTTGGATCTCTAGCTTTCTTT	CASSFGSLAFF
TRBJ1-1	TRBV7-9	-	once	TGTGCCAGCAGCTTCCCCTCGGGGCAGGCTGAAGCTTTCTTT	CASSFPSGQAEAFF
TRBJ1-3	TRBV7-9	-	-	TGTGCCAGCAGCCCCCCCGGAAGTGCTTTATCTGGAAACACCATATATTTT	CASSPPGSALSGNTIYF
TRBJ1-5	TRBV2	-	-	TGTGCCAGCATGGCTGACAATCAGCCCCAGCATTTT	CASMADNQPQHF
TRBJ2-7	TRBV18	-	-	TGTGCCAGCTCATTAGGCAGTACCTACGAGCAGTACTTC	CASSLGSTYEQYF
TRBJ1-3	TRBV5-4	-	-	TGTGCCAGCATGGTCGGGGGACCAAGCTCTGGAAACACCATATATTTT	CASMVGGPSSGNTIYF
TRBJ1-5	TRBV28	-	-	TGTGCCAGCAGTCCTGGGGGCGTTAGCAATCAGCCCCAGCATTTT	CASSPGGVSNQPQHF
TRBJ2-7	TRBV7-9	-	few	TGTGCCAGCAGCCCGACTGGCTCCTACGAGCAGTACTTC	CASSPTGSYEQYF
TRBJ1-2	TRBV9	-	-	TGTGCCAGCAGCGTAGGGGGGTTAGACTATGGCTACACCTTC	CASSVGGLDYGYTF
TRBJ1-4	TRBV4-3	TRBD1	-	TGCGCCAGCAGCCCTCGACAGGGGGATGGGGTTGAAAAACTGTTTTTT	CASSPRQGDGVEKLFF
TRBJ2-1	TRBV29-1	-	few	TGCAGCGTAGTGATCGGAGGAGTATCAAATGAGCAGTTCTTC	CSVVIGGVSNEQFF
TRBJ2-1	TRBV10-3	TRBD2	-	TGTGCCATCAGTGATAGGCGGAGCGGGATGTACAATGAGCAGTTCTTC	CAISDRRSGMYNEQFF
TRBJ2-7	TRBV30	-	-	TGTGCCTGGAGTGTTAGCCTGTCATACGAGCAGTACTTC	CAWSVSLSYEQYF
TRBJ1-1	TRBV5-1	-	-	TGCGCCAGCAGGGGGACACCGAACACTGAAGCTTTCTTT	CASRGTPNTEAFF
TRBJ2-2	TRBV7-9	-	-	TGTGCCAGCAGCCGCCTAAAGGGGACACAGCACACCGGGGAGCTGTTTTTT	CASSRLKGTQHTGELFF
TRBJ1-2	TRBV6-1	-	-	TGTGCCAGCAGTGAAACCAGGGGCTATGGCTACACCTTC	CASSETRGYGYTF
TRBJ1-2	TRBV20-1	-	-	TGCAGTGCTAGTGGCGGGGGACGAGGCTACACCTTC	CSASGGGRGYTF
TRBJ1-5	TRBV5-6	-	-	TGTGCCAGCAGCCAAGGACCGGATAGCAATCAGCCCCAGCATTTT	CASSQGPDSNQPQHF
TRBJ2-7	TRBV28	-	-	TGTGCCAGCAGCGACGGATCGGCCCTAGGGGGTGAGCAGTACTTC	CASSDGSALGGEQYF
TRBJ2-1	TRBV18	TRBD2	few	TGTGCCAGCTCACCGGGACTAGCGGTTGGCAATGAGCAGTTCTTC	CASSPGLAVGNEQFF
TRBJ2-7	TRBV19	TRBD2	-	TGTGCCAGTAGTATAGGATTCGCGGGAGGGGCCTACGAGCAGTACTTC	CASSIGFAGGAYEQYF
TRBJ1-1	TRBV11-2	-	-	TGTGCCAGCAGCCGCGGGGACAAATCGGCTTTCTTT	CASSRGDKSAFF
TRBJ2-6	TRBV6-5	-	-	TGTGCCAGCAGTCACTATCACCACTCTGGGGCCAACGTCCTGACTTTC	CASSHYHHSGANVLTF
TRBJ1-2	TRBV5-1	-	-	TGCGCCAGCAGCTCGACAGGCGATCTTTATGGCTACACCTTC	CASSSTGDLYGYTF
TRBJ2-7	TRBV7-4	TRBD1	once	TGTGCCAGCAGCGCCGAGGACAGGGAGCAGTACTTC	CASSAEDREQYF
TRBJ1-1	TRBV4-1	TRBD1	few	TGCGCCAGCAGCCAAGGGACAGGGACAGAGACTGAAGCTTTCTTT	CASSQGTGTETEAFF
TRBJ2-1	TRBV6-5	-	-	TGTGCCAGCAGTCTCATCCCAGACTGGCCTCAGTTCTTC	CASSLIPDWPQFF
TRBJ1-4	TRBV4-1	-	-	TGCGCCAGCAGCCAAGGGCCTCCGGTGTCAACAACTAATGAAAAACTGTTTTTT	CASSQGPPVSTTNEKLFF
TRBJ2-3	TRBV7-9	-	-	TGTGCCAGCAGCTTAAATGTTGTTGCAGGGGCCAGGGTGGCAGATACGCAGTATTTT	CASSLNVVAGARVADTQYF
TRBJ1-4	TRBV9	-	-	TGTGCCAGCAGCGTAGGTAGCGGGACTACTGAAAAACTGTTTTTT	CASSVGSGTTEKLFF
TRBJ2-7	TRBV28	-	-	TGTGCCAGCAGGGGGGGGCAGGGGCCAGAGCAGTACTTC	CASRGGQGPEQYF
TRBJ2-7	TRBV30	-	-	TGTGCCTGGACAGGACAGTACCGCGAGCAGTACTTC	CAWTGQYREQYF
TRBJ1-3	TRBV3-1/TRBV3-2	-	-	TGTGCCAGCAGCCAGGGGAGAAGTGGAAACACCATATATTTT	CASSQGRSGNTIYF
TRBJ1-5	TRBV7-9	-	few	TGTGCCAGCAGCAAACGGTGGGATCAGCCCCAGCATTTT	CASSKRWDQPQHF
TRBJ1-4	TRBV18	-	-	TGTGCCAGCTCACCACGACAGAGTTTTCCTGAAAAACTGTTTTTT	CASSPRQSFPEKLFF
TRBJ1-2	TRBV6-6	-	once	TGTGCCAGCAAAGAGGTACAGGGCATAGCCAATGGCTACACCTTC	CASKEVQGIANGYTF
TRBJ2-5	TRBV5-1	-	-	TGCGCCAGCAGCTTGGCGGCGCTCCCGAACCAAGAGACCCAGTACTTC	CASSLAALPNQETQYF
TRBJ2-1	TRBV27	-	-	TGTGCCAGCAGTTTGGGCCCGCATGAGCAGTTCTTC	CASSLGPHEQFF
TRBJ2-2	TRBV18	TRBD1	-	TGTGCCAGCTCACCAAGGACAGGCTATACGGACCTTTCCGGGGAGCTGTTTTTT	CASSPRTGYTDLSGELFF
TRBJ1-4	TRBV18	TRBD1	-	TGTGCCAGCTCACTCGGGACAGGGAGTGAAAAACTGTTTTTT	CASSLGTGSEKLFF
TRBJ2-7	TRBV10-2	-	-	TGCGCCAGCACTAGGGCTTCACCTACCCCATACGAGCAGTACTTC	CASTRASPTPYEQYF
TRBJ2-1	TRBV11-3	-	-	TGTGCCAGCAGCCCAGGGACCACCTCCTACAATGAGCAGTTCTTC	CASSPGTTSYNEQFF
TRBJ2-1	TRBV5-1	TRBD2	-	TGCGCCAGCAGCACGACTAGCCCGGGGGAGCAGTTCTTC	CASSTTSPGEQFF
TRBJ2-3	TRBV7-2	-	-	TGTGCCAGCAGACTACGGGGTGCGGGACACACAGATACGCAGTATTTT	CASRLRGAGHTDTQYF
TRBJ2-2	TRBV4-3	-	-	TGCGCCAGCAGCCAAGTGTGGGGCTACGGGGAGCTGTTTTTT	CASSQVWGYGELFF
TRBJ1-1	TRBV20-1	-	-	TGCAGTGCTAGTCGTAACATGAACACTGAAGCTTTCTTT	CSASRNMNTEAFF